These 2 T cell receptor beta chains originate from one sample sequenced in a study of T cell responses to AZD1222 COVID-19 vaccine (dated by TCRdb to about 2021). Library construction relied on the immunoSEQ multiplex PCR assay. TCRdb took this table from immuneACCESS and kept in-frame rearrangements with V and J called. Such tables lack part of the clones; where checked against another copy, unresolved V genes explain under half of the gap, and the rest is unexplained. The sample profile shows 100,000 or so clones; roughly 86% of them were found once. About 6% of the sample is in the top ten clones. The time point label of this sample denotes: about 28 days (+/-7) after the second vaccine dose. The sequencing here drew on peripheral blood, taken 28 days after the second AZD1222 dose. The receptor source for this set is an adult who received the AZD1222 COVID-19 vaccine.

This sequence joins TRBV4-2 and TRBJ2-7; 9 bases fit TRBD2. The CDR3 covers 18 residues. Germline CDR1 and CDR2: LGHNA and YNFKEQ. The V gene end was trimmed by 1 base and the J gene end by 2 bases; junction bases not matched to a gene: 12. CDR3 loop: CASSQGSLVGGRAYEQYF. The CDR3 DNA is TGTGCCAGCAGCCAAGGTAGTTTGGTTGGCGGGAGGGCCTACGAGCAGTACTTC.

The rearrangement links TRBV28 to TRBJ2-7; a weak D match, TRBD2 (5 bases). This CDR3 contains 12 residues. Trimming left V 3 bases short and J 5 bases short, with 8 bases between. CDR1 is MDHEN, CDR2 SYDVKM, per germline. CDR3 nucleotides: TGTGCCAGCAGTTTTGGAGGCCACGAGCAGTACTTC. Translation: CASSFGGHEQYF. Full variable domain (rest looked up from reference TRBV28 and TRBJ2-7): DVKVTQSSRYLVKRTGEKVFLECVQDMDHENMFWYRQDPGLGLRLIYFSYDVKMKEKGDIPEGYSVSREKKERFSLILESASTNQTSMYLCASSFGGHEQYFGPGTRLTVT.